The clone carrying this T cell receptor (beta chain) appeared many times. The antigen is not known. This CDR3 has 13 residues. Trimming cost V 5 bases and J 1 base, with 9 bases left between them. Germline-derived CDR1 and CDR2 are LGHDT and YNNKEL (reference sequence). The TCRbeta library incorporated unique molecular identifiers. Via MiXCR, TCRdb re-called the PCR reads, giving one row per CDR3 protein. The sample contains 90,000 to 130,000 distinct CDR3 sequences, around a tenth of which appear only once. This sample is drawn from a study of T-cell reconstitution after alpha-beta-depleted transplantation in children. Whole-study results and caveats: One year post-transplant, T-cell counts and diversity were largely derived from T cells produced anew. High day-60 TCRbeta diversity in some patients came from surviving recipient T cells and thymic progenitors. Two months or so post-transplant, alpha-beta T cells reportedly derived from several hundred expanded graft clones.

The chain employs TRBV3-1 and TRBJ2-7; unclear D gene. The source material was PBMCs, sampled before TCRalphabeta/CD19-depleted stem cell transplant. This clonotype originated in a boy aged 2 to 10 with acute lymphoblastic leukemia, due to receive a stem cell transplant. DNA of the CDR3: TGTGCCAGCAGCTTTACACGGTCCTACGAGCAGTACTTC. Residues: CASSFTRSYEQYF.